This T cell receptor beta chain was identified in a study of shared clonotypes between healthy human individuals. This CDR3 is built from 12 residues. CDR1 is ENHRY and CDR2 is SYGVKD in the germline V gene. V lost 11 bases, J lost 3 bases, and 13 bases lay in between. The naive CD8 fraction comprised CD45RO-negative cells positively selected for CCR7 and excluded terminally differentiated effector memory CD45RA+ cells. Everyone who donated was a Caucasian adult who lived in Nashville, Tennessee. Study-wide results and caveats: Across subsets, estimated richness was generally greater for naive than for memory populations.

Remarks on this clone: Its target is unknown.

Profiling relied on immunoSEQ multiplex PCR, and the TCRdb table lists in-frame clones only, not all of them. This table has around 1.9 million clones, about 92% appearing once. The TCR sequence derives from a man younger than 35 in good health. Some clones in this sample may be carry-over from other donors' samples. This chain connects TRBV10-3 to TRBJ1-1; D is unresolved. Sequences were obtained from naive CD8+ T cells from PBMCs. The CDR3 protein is CASQGRDTEAFF. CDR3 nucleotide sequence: TGTGCCTCCCAAGGGCGGGACACTGAAGCTTTCTTT.